This T cell receptor beta chain was observed in a study of early T cells in non-severe SARS-CoV-2 infection. Background on the study: Alpha and beta chains were unpaired, from unsorted whole-blood bulk RNA.

Individual cDNA molecules received unique molecular identifiers during library preparation. TCRdb itself ran the 5' RACE reads through MiXCR, one entry per CDR3 protein. The data contain more than 75,000 distinct CDR3 sequences, 14% of them singletons. CDR3 size: 16 residues. Losses at the gene ends were 6 bases for V and 3 bases for J; bases not matched to a gene: 8. Germline assignment: CDR1 SEHNR and CDR2 FQNEAQ (reference sequence). Whole-study results and caveats: Database matching using VDJdb favored anti-spike CD8 responses, with private and CD4 specificities left missing.

This clonotype has only a few counts. Its target is not known. The sequence was collected from an adult who was a healthcare worker with PCR-confirmed SARS-CoV-2 infection or an uninfected control (not recorded which). The sample was whole blood. This chain links TRBV7-9 with TRBJ2-4; 10 bases match TRBD2. CDR3 in DNA: TGTGCCAGCAGTTCCCAGCGGGGGGGCCGCAAAAACATTCAGTACTTC. Its translation: CASSSQRGGRKNIQYF.